These 2 T cell receptor beta chains originate from one sample sequenced in a study of long-term antiretroviral therapy in people with HIV. An immunoSEQ assay, version v3.0, was performed at survey level. TCRdb's table, derived via immunoSEQ multiplex PCR, lists solely in-frame clones and lacks some. The table shows some 20,000 clones, with over 60% occurring only once. Here the sequenced sample was unsorted PBMCs, taken 2.9 years after starting antiretroviral therapy. Every receptor here comes from a woman aged 30 to 39 with HIV.

The chain recombines TRBV5-8 with TRBJ2-1; D unresolved. V lost 2 bases, J lost 9 bases, and 15 bases lay in between. Germline CDR1 is SGHTS and CDR2 is YDEGEE. The CDR3 spans 14 residues. The CDR3 protein is CASSLRHLQREQFF. The CDR3, as DNA: TGTGCCAGCAGCTTAAGGCACCTCCAACGTGAGCAGTTCTTC. The whole variable domain, filled in from reference TRBV5-8 and TRBJ2-1, reads EAGVTQSPTHLIKTRGQQATLRCSPISGHTSVYWYQQALGLGLQFLLWYDEGEERNRGNFPPRFSGRQFPNYSSELNVNALELEDSALYLCASSLRHLQREQFFGPGTRLTVL.

The CDR3 nucleotides are TGTGCCACGCGGGGACACCGCCCGGAGGAGCAGTTCTTC. It encodes CATRGHRPEEQFF. The chain joins TRBV18 to TRBJ2-1; tentatively, D is TRBD1 or TRBD2 (6 bases each). This CDR3 spans 13 amino acids. Germline V gene lookup returns CDR1 KGHSH and CDR2 LQKENI. Trimming pared 10 bases from V and 10 bases from J, leaving 20 bases between.